The rows below give T cell receptor beta chains drawn from one sample of a study of Ad26.COV2.S vaccination and SARS-CoV-2 variants. The method was immunoSEQ multiplex PCR; TCRdb's version includes in-frame clones alone and lacks a portion of them. Counted here are nearly 400,000 clones, about nine tenths occurring once; the ten biggest clones make up over 1.5%. Material: peripheral blood, obtained in a trial of Ad26.COV2.S vaccine versus placebo. The receptors come from a person aged 18-60 years who received the Ad26.COV2.S COVID-19 vaccine or a placebo. Both conserved end residues are part of each CDR3. D genes are given only for firm matches. Only part of the rows carry a size: once, few, many, or a class if the clone is expanded.

size: NA; J: TRBJ2-7; D: NA; V: TRBV2; DNA: TGTGCCAGCAGAGGGACACTCACCTACGAGCAGTACTTC; CDR3: CASRGTLTYEQYF
size: NA; J: TRBJ2-7; D: NA; V: TRBV9; DNA: TGTGCCAGCAGCGTAGAGGTAGGCCCTAATTACGAGCAGTACTTC; CDR3: CASSVEVGPNYEQYF
size: NA; J: TRBJ2-3; D: TRBD1; V: TRBV18; DNA: TGTGCCAGCTCACCAGGTCGGGACAGCCTGGCAGATACGCAGTATTTT; CDR3: CASSPGRDSLADTQYF
size: NA; J: TRBJ2-6; D: NA; V: TRBV7-2; DNA: TGTGCCAGCAGCTTGTACGGCAGGCGAAGCTCTGGGGCCAACGTCCTGACTTTC; CDR3: CASSLYGRRSSGANVLTF
size: NA; J: TRBJ1-1; D: NA; V: TRBV7-9; DNA: TGTGCCAGCAGCTTAAGGGATCTCACTGAAGCTTTCTTT; CDR3: CASSLRDLTEAFF
size: NA; J: TRBJ1-2; D: NA; V: TRBV4-1; DNA: TGCGCCAGCAGCCAACACCAGGGAGCGTATGGCTACACCTTC; CDR3: CASSQHQGAYGYTF
size: NA; J: TRBJ2-1; D: NA; V: TRBV30; DNA: TGTGCCCAGAGACCTTTAGCGGAGAGCAATGAGCAGTTCTTC; CDR3: CAQRPLAESNEQFF
size: NA; J: TRBJ2-5; D: NA; V: TRBV19; DNA: TGTGCCAGTAGCACCGGGCCAGGGGAGACCCAGTACTTC; CDR3: CASSTGPGETQYF
size: NA; J: TRBJ2-5; D: TRBD1; V: TRBV19; DNA: TGTGCCAGTATGACCGATTCCGGGACAGGGAGGGAGACCCAGTACTTC; CDR3: CASMTDSGTGRETQYF
size: NA; J: TRBJ2-7; D: NA; V: TRBV6-2/TRBV6-3; DNA: TGTGCCAGCAGTTACGATGGGGTCTCCTACGAGCAGTACTTC; CDR3: CASSYDGVSYEQYF
size: NA; J: TRBJ2-5; D: TRBD1; V: TRBV12-5; DNA: TGTGCTAGTGGTTCAACCGACAGGGGGGGCGGCGAGACCCAGTACTTC; CDR3: CASGSTDRGGGETQYF
size: NA; J: TRBJ2-7; D: NA; V: TRBV5-4; DNA: TGTGCCAGCAGCTTGGTTTCCCAAGGCAGCTACGAGCAGTACTTC; CDR3: CASSLVSQGSYEQYF
size: NA; J: TRBJ2-1; D: NA; V: TRBV7-9; DNA: TGTGCCAGCAGCTTCGGGCATGAGCAGTTCTTC; CDR3: CASSFGHEQFF
size: NA; J: TRBJ2-7; D: TRBD1; V: TRBV12-5; DNA: TGTGCTAGTGGTTTGATCTCGGGGACAGGGAGTCTAGCGGATCCCTACGAGCAGTACTTC; CDR3: CASGLISGTGSLADPYEQYF
size: once; J: TRBJ2-7; D: TRBD2; V: TRBV28; DNA: TGTGCCAGCAGTCAAGGACTAGCGGGTTCCATTTACGAGCAGTACTTC; CDR3: CASSQGLAGSIYEQYF
size: NA; J: TRBJ1-1; D: NA; V: TRBV5-4; DNA: TGTGCCAGCAGCTTGGATGGGGGCGGGAACACTGAAGCTTTCTTT; CDR3: CASSLDGGGNTEAFF
size: once; J: TRBJ1-5; D: NA; V: TRBV28; DNA: TGTGCCAGCAGTTTATCTGGGTGGGACAATCAGCCCCAGCATTTT; CDR3: CASSLSGWDNQPQHF
size: NA; J: TRBJ1-5; D: TRBD1; V: TRBV27; DNA: TGTGCCAGCAGCCCGGGACAGGGCTGCCAGCCCCAGCATTTT; CDR3: CASSPGQGCQPQHF
size: NA; J: TRBJ2-7; D: NA; V: TRBV5-1; DNA: TGCGCCAGCAGCCCGGCCCCTGACGAGCAGTACTTC; CDR3: CASSPAPDEQYF
size: once; J: TRBJ1-4; D: NA; V: TRBV4-2; DNA: TGTGCCAGCAGCCAAGGTGGGGTCTCGACTAATGAAAAACTGTTTTTT; CDR3: CASSQGGVSTNEKLFF
size: once; J: TRBJ1-2; D: TRBD1; V: TRBV6-1; DNA: TGTGCCAGCAGTGACCGACAGGGAGACTATGGCTACACCTTC; CDR3: CASSDRQGDYGYTF
size: NA; J: TRBJ2-7; D: TRBD1; V: TRBV10-3; DNA: TGTGCCATCAGTGCTAAACCGGGACAGGGGGCCGGCGAGCAGTACTTC; CDR3: CAISAKPGQGAGEQYF
size: NA; J: TRBJ2-3; D: NA; V: TRBV7-3; DNA: TGTGCCAGCAGCTTAAGCTACACAGATACGCAGTATTTT; CDR3: CASSLSYTDTQYF
size: NA; J: TRBJ2-3; D: NA; V: TRBV30; DNA: TGTGCCGGGTGGGAGTGGGCAGATACGCAGTATTTT; CDR3: CAGWEWADTQYF
size: NA; J: TRBJ2-5; D: NA; V: TRBV24-1; DNA: TGTGCCACCAGTGAGGGGGAGACCCAGTACTTC; CDR3: CATSEGETQYF
size: NA; J: TRBJ1-3; D: NA; V: TRBV11-2; DNA: TGTGCCAGCAGCTCCCCGAGGGGGGGAAACACCATATATTTT; CDR3: CASSSPRGGNTIYF
size: NA; J: TRBJ2-7; D: TRBD2; V: TRBV18; DNA: TGTGCCAGCTCACCACCTTGGACTAGCGGGAGTATTTTCGAGCAGTACTTC; CDR3: CASSPPWTSGSIFEQYF
size: NA; J: TRBJ2-5; D: NA; V: TRBV6-6; DNA: TGTGCCAGCAGTGGCCCGGGCCGAAACCAAGAGACCCAGTACTTC; CDR3: CASSGPGRNQETQYF
size: once; J: TRBJ2-1; D: TRBD1; V: TRBV2; DNA: TGTGCCAGCACGGACAGGGGGAATGTTGAGCAGTTCTTC; CDR3: CASTDRGNVEQFF
size: NA; J: TRBJ1-4; D: NA; V: TRBV29-1; DNA: TGCAGCGGGGGGGAGGGTGAAAAACTGTTTTTT; CDR3: CSGGEGEKLFF
size: NA; J: TRBJ2-3; D: NA; V: TRBV19; DNA: TGTGCCAGTAGTGTCAGGAGGCGAACAGATACGCAGTATTTT; CDR3: CASSVRRRTDTQYF
size: NA; J: TRBJ1-1; D: NA; V: TRBV2; DNA: TGTGCCAGCAGTGGGATACAGGGTTTAGTGTCTGAAGCTTTCTTT; CDR3: CASSGIQGLVSEAFF
size: NA; J: TRBJ2-7; D: NA; V: TRBV28; DNA: TGTGCCAGCAGCCAACCGCTGGGGGGCGAGGGAGAGCAGTACTTC; CDR3: CASSQPLGGEGEQYF
size: NA; J: TRBJ1-1; D: NA; V: TRBV27; DNA: TGTGCCAGCAGTTTAGCAGGGCTAAGAAGCACTGAAGCTTTCTTT; CDR3: CASSLAGLRSTEAFF
size: NA; J: TRBJ1-5; D: NA; V: TRBV7-2; DNA: TGTGCCAGCAGCTTAGACCCTAAACAGGCGAGCAATCAGCCCCAGCATTTT; CDR3: CASSLDPKQASNQPQHF
size: NA; J: TRBJ1-2; D: NA; V: TRBV25-1; DNA: TGTGCCAGCAGTGAACAGGGATGGATCCGCGGCTACACCTTC; CDR3: CASSEQGWIRGYTF
size: NA; J: TRBJ2-1; D: TRBD2; V: TRBV7-9; DNA: TGTGCCAGCAGACATCGACTAGCGGCCTACAATGAGCAGTTCTTC; CDR3: CASRHRLAAYNEQFF
size: NA; J: TRBJ1-5; D: TRBD1; V: TRBV28; DNA: TGTGCCAGCACGACAGGGACGGGTCAGCCCCAGCATTTT; CDR3: CASTTGTGQPQHF
size: NA; J: TRBJ1-1; D: NA; V: TRBV6-5; DNA: TGTGCCAGCAGTTACTCGACAGCAATGAACACTGAAGCTTTCTTT; CDR3: CASSYSTAMNTEAFF
size: NA; J: TRBJ2-1; D: NA; V: TRBV29-1; DNA: TGCAGCGTTGAAGGGCGGTCAGACTACAATGAGCAGTTCTTC; CDR3: CSVEGRSDYNEQFF
size: NA; J: TRBJ2-7; D: TRBD1; V: TRBV3-1/TRBV3-2; DNA: TGTGCCAGCAGCCCGACAGGGGTCCACGAGCAGTACTTC; CDR3: CASSPTGVHEQYF
size: NA; J: TRBJ2-2; D: NA; V: TRBV10-3; DNA: TGTGCCATCAGTGAGCCCACCCTCACCGGGGAGCTGTTTTTT; CDR3: CAISEPTLTGELFF
size: NA; J: TRBJ2-1; D: NA; V: TRBV28; DNA: TGTGCCAGCAGTTTATTAAGCGGTGAACTCAATGAGCAGTTCTTC; CDR3: CASSLLSGELNEQFF
size: NA; J: TRBJ2-1; D: TRBD2; V: TRBV19; DNA: TGTGCCAGTAGTACCACTAGCGGGAGGGCTAGTGAGCAGTTCTTC; CDR3: CASSTTSGRASEQFF
size: NA; J: TRBJ2-1; D: NA; V: TRBV4-1; DNA: TGCGCCAGCAGCCAAATTCCTAGCAGCTACAATGAGCAGTTCTTC; CDR3: CASSQIPSSYNEQFF
size: NA; J: TRBJ2-7; D: NA; V: TRBV29-1; DNA: TGCAGCGTTGAAGGGGCAGGGGCGGGCTACGAGCAGTACTTC; CDR3: CSVEGAGAGYEQYF
size: NA; J: TRBJ2-5; D: TRBD2; V: TRBV7-9; DNA: TGTGCCAGCAGCTTGACTAGCGGGGCCCGAGAGACCCAGTACTTC; CDR3: CASSLTSGARETQYF
size: NA; J: TRBJ1-6; D: NA; V: TRBV28; DNA: TGTGCCAGCAGTTTTCGCTCCGGGACTTATCCTTCACCCCTCCACTTT; CDR3: CASSFRSGTYPSPLHF
size: NA; J: TRBJ2-1; D: NA; V: TRBV19; DNA: TGTGCCAGTAGTATACGAGTACGGGAAAGCAATGAGCAGTTCTTC; CDR3: CASSIRVRESNEQFF
size: NA; J: TRBJ2-5; D: NA; V: TRBV6-5; DNA: TGTGCCAGCAGTTCCCCCTGGACAGAACAAGAGACCCAGTACTTC; CDR3: CASSSPWTEQETQYF
size: NA; J: TRBJ1-4; D: NA; V: TRBV6-5; DNA: TGTGCCAGCATTCCCTCCCCCGGGGCTAATGAAAAACTGTTTTTT; CDR3: CASIPSPGANEKLFF
size: NA; J: TRBJ1-1; D: TRBD1; V: TRBV6-2/TRBV6-3; DNA: TGTGCCAGCAGTTACTCCACCGGGACAGGGGACGTCACTGAAGCTTTCTTT; CDR3: CASSYSTGTGDVTEAFF